The text below deals with one T cell receptor beta chain. No antigen is known for it. A read error may explain this, as a much larger clone is one base away. Primed by a sample-barcoded 5' primer and a J-beta primer mix, a second PCR proceeded for roughly 6 to 12 cycles. TCRdb recomputed calls from the 5' RACE reads with MiXCR, one row per CDR3 protein. The sample records some 850,000 distinct CDR3 sequences, roughly 24% being singletons. Trimming removed 3 bases from V and 7 bases from J; junction bases left unmatched: 11. The CDR3 loop spans 16 amino acids. Germline values: CDR1 DFQATT, CDR2 SNEGSKA (reference sequence). This record belongs to a study of blood T cells in healthy people across ages. Findings of the study overall: The CMV status of each donor remained undetermined, and this could have confounded shifts in expanded clonotypes. Compared with aged donors, long-lived donors showed fewer expanded clones, suggesting selection.

These data were also filed under a second study, of T cells of mothers and their children. That publication notes: Three healthy Caucasian mothers gave samples, and so did their six children.

The TCR originated in a boy aged 5-17 years in good health. The chain links TRBV20-1 to TRBJ2-2, with TRBD1 matching over 10 bases. The sequenced sample was blood. CDR3 protein: CSASSGTGAHNGELFF. DNA of the CDR3: TGCAGTGCTAGCTCCGGGACAGGGGCGCACAACGGGGAGCTGTTTTTT.